Listed below are T cell receptor beta chains from one sample, sequenced in a study of T cell responses to AZD1222 COVID-19 vaccine. Sequencing used immunoSEQ multiplex PCR; TCRdb keeps in-frame clones, though not all of them. The profile shows about 110,000 clones, about 91% of them singletons. This material consisted of peripheral blood, taken on day 0 of AZD1222 vaccination. All receptors come from an adult in good health. Each CDR3 is given with its conserved first and last residue. The order of the fields is CDR3 protein, CDR3 DNA, D gene, V gene, clone size, J gene, CDR3 length. D genes are given only for firm matches. Some rows mark clone size as missing; the rest say once, few, many or name a class of expanded clone.

CDR3: CSGTDSTEAFF
DNA: TGCAGCGGAACGGATAGCACTGAAGCTTTCTTT
D: .
V: TRBV29-1
size: .
J: TRBJ1-1
length: 11

CDR3: CASSLVGGPYEQYF
DNA: TGCGCCAGCAGCTTGGTGGGGGGACCGTACGAGCAGTACTTC
D: .
V: TRBV5-1
size: .
J: TRBJ2-7
length: 14

CDR3: CATNNQGNALNTEAFF
DNA: TGTGCCACCAATAACCAGGGCAATGCACTGAACACTGAAGCTTTCTTT
D: .
V: TRBV10-3
size: .
J: TRBJ1-1
length: 16

CDR3: CATSRPSSNEKLFF
DNA: TGTGCCACCAGCAGACCAAGCAGTAATGAAAAACTGTTTTTT
D: .
V: TRBV15
size: .
J: TRBJ1-4
length: 14

CDR3: CASSQVATNEKLFF
DNA: TGTGCCAGCAGCCAAGTCGCAACTAATGAAAAACTGTTTTTT
D: .
V: TRBV3-1/TRBV3-2
size: once
J: TRBJ1-4
length: 14

CDR3: CASSQSTNQPQHF
DNA: TGTGCCAGCAGCCAATCCACGAATCAGCCCCAGCATTTT
D: .
V: TRBV16
size: .
J: TRBJ1-5
length: 13

CDR3: CASRGGGNTEAFF
DNA: TGTGCCAGCCGAGGAGGGGGCAACACTGAAGCTTTCTTT
D: TRBD1
V: TRBV7-2
size: many
J: TRBJ1-1
length: 13

CDR3: CASSQDPSGYGNTIYF
DNA: TGCGCCAGCAGCCAAGATCCGTCCGGGTATGGAAACACCATATATTTT
D: .
V: TRBV4-3
size: once
J: TRBJ1-3
length: 16

CDR3: CASSSGLTSGGQETQYF
DNA: TGTGCCAGCAGCTCTGGCCTCACTAGCGGGGGACAAGAGACCCAGTACTTC
D: TRBD2
V: TRBV7-6
size: .
J: TRBJ2-5
length: 17

CDR3: CASSTGTGMNTEAFF
DNA: TGTGCCAGCAGCACAGGGACGGGCATGAACACTGAAGCTTTCTTT
D: .
V: TRBV21-1
size: .
J: TRBJ1-1
length: 15

CDR3: CASSPSGVTGELFF
DNA: TGCGCCAGCAGCCCAAGTGGGGTCACCGGGGAGCTGTTTTTT
D: .
V: TRBV4-1
size: .
J: TRBJ2-2
length: 14

CDR3: CASSQQRTASYEQYF
DNA: TGCGCCAGCAGCCAGCAAAGGACAGCGTCCTACGAGCAGTACTTC
D: .
V: TRBV4-3
size: .
J: TRBJ2-7
length: 15

CDR3: CASSLDRGVGYGYTF
DNA: TGTGCCAGCAGCTTGGACAGGGGAGTTGGCTATGGCTACACCTTC
D: TRBD1
V: TRBV7-2
size: .
J: TRBJ1-2
length: 15

CDR3: CASSYSAGYQPQHF
DNA: TGTGCCAGCAGTTACTCAGCAGGGTATCAGCCCCAGCATTTT
D: .
V: TRBV6-2/TRBV6-3
size: .
J: TRBJ1-5
length: 14

CDR3: CASSLVFGTGTETQYF
DNA: TGTGCCAGCAGCTTGGTATTCGGGACAGGTACCGAGACCCAGTACTTC
D: TRBD1
V: TRBV5-4
size: .
J: TRBJ2-5
length: 16

CDR3: CASSISQTSTDTQYF
DNA: TGTGCCAGTAGTATTTCTCAGACAAGCACAGATACGCAGTATTTT
D: .
V: TRBV19
size: .
J: TRBJ2-3
length: 15

CDR3: CASSPRTSGAANTGELFF
DNA: TGTGCCAGCTCACCAAGAACTAGCGGGGCCGCGAACACCGGGGAGCTGTTTTTT
D: TRBD2
V: TRBV18
size: once
J: TRBJ2-2
length: 18

CDR3: CASSLGDSPQGYTF
DNA: TGTGCCAGCAGCTTAGGGGACAGCCCACAGGGCTACACCTTC
D: TRBD1
V: TRBV11-2
size: .
J: TRBJ1-2
length: 14

CDR3: CASSEARREDQPQHF
DNA: TGTGCCAGCAGTGAAGCCCGACGTGAGGATCAGCCCCAGCATTTT
D: .
V: TRBV6-1
size: .
J: TRBJ1-5
length: 15

CDR3: CASSEALTGGNQPQHF
DNA: TGTGCCAGCAGTGAAGCCCTAACAGGGGGCAATCAGCCCCAGCATTTT
D: TRBD1
V: TRBV6-1
size: .
J: TRBJ1-5
length: 16

CDR3: CASSLGGTNSNQPQHF
DNA: TGTGCCAGCAGCTTAGGCGGGACGAATAGCAATCAGCCCCAGCATTTT
D: .
V: TRBV11-2
size: .
J: TRBJ1-5
length: 16

CDR3: CASSQDLAATYNYGYTF
DNA: TGCGCCAGCAGCCAAGATTTGGCAGCGACCTATAACTATGGCTACACCTTC
D: .
V: TRBV4-3
size: .
J: TRBJ1-2
length: 17

CDR3: CSGRGGTYEQYF
DNA: TGCAGCGGTCGAGGGGGAACCTACGAGCAGTACTTC
D: .
V: TRBV29-1
size: .
J: TRBJ2-7
length: 12

CDR3: CAIGGTGTYEQYF
DNA: TGTGCCATCGGGGGTACGGGTACCTACGAGCAGTACTTC
D: .
V: TRBV10-3
size: .
J: TRBJ2-7
length: 13

CDR3: CASSFRDRGSPLHF
DNA: TGTGCCAGCAGCTTCCGGGACCGGGGTTCACCCCTCCACTTT
D: .
V: TRBV7-2
size: .
J: TRBJ1-6
length: 14

CDR3: CASIEQSANEKLFF
DNA: TGTGCCAGCATTGAACAGTCAGCTAATGAAAAACTGTTTTTT
D: .
V: TRBV28
size: .
J: TRBJ1-4
length: 14

CDR3: CASSQALGGANTEAFF
DNA: TGCGCCAGCAGCCAGGCTTTGGGGGGGGCGAACACTGAAGCTTTCTTT
D: .
V: TRBV4-3
size: .
J: TRBJ1-1
length: 16

CDR3: CSANINYGYTF
DNA: TGCAGTGCTAATATAAACTATGGCTACACCTTC
D: .
V: TRBV20-1
size: .
J: TRBJ1-2
length: 11

CDR3: CASSELGTYGYTF
DNA: TGTGCCAGCAGTGAACTCGGCACATATGGCTACACCTTC
D: .
V: TRBV6-1
size: .
J: TRBJ1-2
length: 13

CDR3: CASSAQGRTEAFF
DNA: TGCGCCAGCAGTGCGCAGGGGCGCACTGAAGCTTTCTTT
D: .
V: TRBV10-2
size: .
J: TRBJ1-1
length: 13

CDR3: CASSYGRNEKLFF
DNA: TGTGCCAGCAGTTACGGAAGGAATGAAAAACTGTTTTTT
D: .
V: TRBV6-5
size: .
J: TRBJ1-4
length: 13

CDR3: CASSPRQGGGETQYF
DNA: TGTGCCAGCAGCCCTCGACAGGGAGGAGGTGAGACCCAGTACTTC
D: .
V: TRBV3-1/TRBV3-2
size: .
J: TRBJ2-5
length: 15

CDR3: CASSLVVVGEAFF
DNA: TGTGCCAGCAGCTTAGTAGTCGTAGGGGAAGCTTTCTTT
D: .
V: TRBV7-8
size: .
J: TRBJ1-1
length: 13

CDR3: CASSYVHSGANVLTF
DNA: TGTGCCAGCAGTTACGTACACTCTGGGGCCAACGTCCTGACTTTC
D: .
V: TRBV27
size: .
J: TRBJ2-6
length: 15

CDR3: CASSPGTGELFF
DNA: TGTGCCAGCTCACCAGGGACCGGGGAGCTGTTTTTT
D: .
V: TRBV18
size: .
J: TRBJ2-2
length: 12